These 18 T cell receptor beta chains originate from one sample sequenced in a study of regulatory T cells in long-lasting Graves disease. Specified time point: newly diagnosed GD, antithyroid drugs for less than 3 months. PBMC RNA was the source of the TCR library. To make TCR beta libraries, researchers used iRepertoire HTBI primers and Arm-PCR of CDR3 regions. Using its own MiXCR run on the multiplex PCR reads, TCRdb lists one record per CDR3 protein. The sample has a few hundred thousand distinct CDR3 sequences; about an eighth are singletons. These data also formed part of another study, on T cells in Graves' hyperthyroidism and ophthalmopathy.

Sequenced material: peripheral blood mononuclear cells (PBMCs), taken at new diagnosis, from a patient treated with antithyroid drugs. All receptors come from a woman aged 18-29 years with Graves disease.

A note on this clonotype: Sequence at one end of the junction differs from germline and may be a read error. V usage is TRBV10-3 and J usage is TRBJ1-2, with D unclear. The CDR3 totals 14 residues. Germline-derived CDR1 and CDR2 are ENHRY and SYGVKD. In DNA form, the CDR3 reads TGTGCCATCAGTTTGTCCGGCAGGAACTATGGCTACGCCTTC. This translates into CAISLSGRNYGYAF.

This clonotype was counted at least ten times. Here the CDR3 reads CSAREGGRGSNEQFF. The CDR3 region has the DNA TGCAGTGCTAGAGAGGGCGGGAGGGGGAGTAATGAGCAGTTCTTC. The genes are TRBV20-1 and TRBJ2-1, with 9 bases matching TRBD2. V lost 0 bases to trimming and J lost 7 bases; unmatched junction nucleotides: 7. The CDR3 runs to 15 residues. Germline-derived CDR1 and CDR2 are DFQATT and SNEGSKA (reference sequence).

This clonotype was picked up many times. In DNA form, the CDR3 reads TGTGCCAGCAGTTGGACAGGCCCCACCGGGGAGCTGTTTTTT. As protein: CASSWTGPTGELFF. V gene TRBV7-2 combines with J gene TRBJ2-2; 7 positions match TRBD1. This CDR3 region has 14 residues. Germline V CDR1 and CDR2: SGHTA, FQGNSA. The V and J ends lost 6 bases and 4 bases, in that order; junction bases with no gene match: 5.

This clonotype occurred many times. This chain joins TRBV11-3 and TRBJ2-3; D remains ambiguous. Trimming took off 11 bases at V and 3 bases at J, with 15 bases between the two ends. CDR1 is SGHNT and CDR2 is YENEEA in the germline V gene. CDR3 length: 13 amino acids. Here the CDR3 reads CAVKEVGTDTQYF. In DNA form, the CDR3 reads TGTGCCGTCAAAGAGGTGGGAACAGATACGCAGTATTTT.

This clonotype was seen repeatedly, ten times or more. The V call is TRBV20-1, the J call TRBJ2-3; D gene uncertain. With 0 bases removed from V and 3 bases from J, the gap between germline ends came to 7 bases. CDR3 size: 13 residues. The germline V gene has CDR1 DFQATT and CDR2 SNEGSKA (reference sequence). DNA of the CDR3: TGCAGTGCTAGAGATACCGGGACAGATACGCAGTATTTT. Translated, it gives CSARDTGTDTQYF.

This clonotype was recorded many times. The genes are TRBV2 and TRBJ2-1; 8 bases are shared with TRBD2. CDR1 SNHLY and CDR2 FYNNEI come from the germline V gene. V gave up 2 bases and J gave up 7 bases; unmatched junction bases: 7. The CDR3 is made up of 15 amino acids. The CDR3 loop is CASSELSGSRNEQFF. The CDR3 bases are TGTGCCAGCAGTGAATTAAGCGGGAGTCGAAATGAGCAGTTCTTC.

A note on this clonotype: This clone may be a read error of a much larger clone one base away. The CDR3 is CASIAATNEKLFF. Here the CDR3 DNA reads TGTGCCAGCATAGCGGCAACTAATGAAAAACTGTTTTTT. This chain uses TRBV6-1 with TRBJ1-4; D gene ambiguous. The germline V and J ends were trimmed by 7 bases and 0 bases, with 6 bases remaining between them. Germline V gives CDR1 MNHNS, CDR2 SASEGT. CDR3 length: 13 amino acids.

This clonotype was seen at least ten times. The chain uses TRBV28 and TRBJ1-5; no clear D gene. Germline V gene data show CDR1 as MDHEN and CDR2 as SYDVKM. The CDR3 has 14 amino acids. The V end lost 6 bases, the J end lost 0 bases, and 9 bases lay between the germline ends. The CDR3 nucleotides read TGTGCCAGCAGCTTGGAAGTTAGCAATCAGCCCCAGCATTTT. Amino acids: CASSLEVSNQPQHF.

This clonotype was seen a few times. The chain carries TRBV28 and TRBJ2-3, with 11 bases identical to TRBD2. CDR1 and CDR2 from the germline V gene are MDHEN and SYDVKM. V lost 6 bases and J lost 4; bases outside the gene matches: 15. The CDR3 is made up of 18 amino acids. The CDR3 sequence is CASRLSPGLAASPDTQYF. The CDR3 DNA reads TGTGCCAGCAGACTTTCACCGGGACTAGCGGCCTCACCAGATACGCAGTATTTT.

In this sample, this clonotype turned up a few times. V usage is TRBV14 and J usage is TRBJ1-3; no firm D call. The germline V and J ends were trimmed by 4 bases and 0 bases, with 7 bases remaining between them. This CDR3 has 14 residues. The germline V gene has CDR1 SGHDN and CDR2 FVKESK. CDR3 residues: CASSRLGSGNTIYF. DNA for the CDR3: TGTGCCAGCAGCCGGTTGGGCTCTGGAAACACCATATATTTT. Full variable domain (remainder filled in from reference TRBV14 and TRBJ1-3): EAGVTQFPSHSVIEKGQTVTLRCDPISGHDNLYWYRRVMGKEIKFLLHFVKESKQDESGMPNNRFLAERTGGTYSTLKVQPAELEDSGVYFCASSRLGSGNTIYFGEGSWLTVV.

This clonotype occurred a few times. The V and J genes are TRBV7-2 and TRBJ2-1; D possibly corresponds to TRBD2 (5 bases). V gave up 5 bases and J gave up 1 base, with 9 bases separating them. CDR1 and CDR2 (germline): SGHTA, FQGNSA. The CDR3 length is 14 residues. The CDR3 DNA is TGTGCCAGCAGCCCAGGACTGTCCTACAATGAGCAGTTCTTC. Translating gives CASSPGLSYNEQFF.

This clonotype came up many times. V gene TRBV13 combines with J gene TRBJ2-7; D not resolved. The V end was cut by 4 bases, the J end by 6 bases, with 13 bases between. The CDR3 spans 13 residues. Germline CDR1 reads PRHDT; CDR2 reads FYEKMQ (reference sequence). The CDR3 loop reads CASSSTPRGEQYV. For the CDR3, the DNA is TGTGCCAGCAGCTCAACACCCCGAGGCGAGCAGTACGTC.

Of note for this clonotype: This could be a read error, since a much larger clone is one nucleotide away. DNA of the CDR3: TGTGCCAGCAGTTACGAAACTGAAGCTTTCTTT. This sequence encodes CASSYETEAFF. This chain uses TRBV12-3 or TRBV12-4 with TRBJ1-1; D is unclear. The CDR3 is 11 residues long. Trimming removed 4 bases at V and 5 bases at J, with 5 bases between.

The chain employs TRBV5-5 and TRBJ2-7; D is unresolved. V was cut by 5 bases and J by 3 bases, with 12 bases left in between. Germline CDR1 is SGHKS and CDR2 is YYEKEE (reference sequence). This CDR3 is 13 amino acids long. The CDR3 DNA reads as TGTGCCAGCAGTCCATGGTCCAACTACGAGCAGTACTTC. It translates to CASSPWSNYEQYF.

The chain joins TRBV6-2 or TRBV6-3 to TRBJ2-6, with a possible D match to TRBD1 (5 bases). The germline gives CDR1 MNHEY, CDR2 SVGEGT. Trimming pared 2 bases from V and 0 bases from J, leaving 17 bases between. CDR3 length: 19 residues. CDR3 loop: CASSYHIVQGISGANVLTF. The CDR3 DNA is TGTGCCAGCAGTTACCATATTGTTCAGGGTATCTCTGGGGCCAACGTCCTGACTTTC.

This clonotype was detected ten times or more. The chain has TRBV15 and TRBJ1-6; D not resolved. The CDR3 has 17 amino acids. Trimming cost V 2 bases and J 0 bases, with 11 bases left between them. CDR1 LNHNV and CDR2 YYDKDF come from the germline V gene (reference sequence). DNA of the CDR3: TGTGCCACCAGCAGACAGCGGGTCGTCTCCTATAATTCACCCCTCCACTTT. Its translation is CATSRQRVVSYNSPLHF.

This clonotype occurred many times. This chain links TRBV7-3 with TRBJ1-6; tentative D call: TRBD1 (5 bases). This CDR3 has 13 residues. Germline V gene lookup returns CDR1 SGHTA and CDR2 FQGTGA. The V and J ends lost 2 bases and 13 bases respectively, with 12 bases between them. The CDR3 here is CASSLYEGMPLHF. CDR3 coding DNA: TGTGCCAGCAGCTTATACGAGGGGATGCCCCTCCACTTT.

This clonotype has at least ten counts. The rearrangement links TRBV29-1 to TRBJ2-5; 7 nucleotides line up with TRBD1. Germline CDR1 reads SQVTM; CDR2 reads ANQGSEA. The CDR3 length is 14 residues. The V segment lost 7 bases and the J segment 0 bases; nucleotides outside the gene matches: 8. The CDR3 is CSARQGSDQETQYF. CDR3 nucleotides: TGCAGCGCACGACAGGGTTCTGACCAAGAGACCCAGTACTTC.